This entry describes one T cell receptor (beta chain). This sample stems from a study of blood T cell repertoires in COVID-19. Trimming left V 3 bases short and J 4 bases short, with 15 bases between. There are 16 residues in the CDR3. Germline assignment: CDR1 KGHSH and CDR2 LQKENI. Data came from immunoSEQ multiplex PCR; TCRdb stores just in-frame clones and leaves some out. The table includes approximately 350,000 clones, over 80% detected once. The TCR originated in a woman aged 50 to 60 with COVID-19, enrolled during active disease. The specimen sequenced was peripheral blood. This chain connects TRBV18 to TRBJ2-2; tentatively, D is TRBD1 (6 bases). The CDR3 spells CASSPPGVSSTGELFF. The DNA for the CDR3 is TGTGCCAGCTCACCCCCAGGGGTTTCCAGCACCGGGGAGCTGTTTTTT.